These 20 T cell receptor beta chains were sequenced from one sample in a study of cytomegalovirus exposure and HLA in healthy donors. The data were produced by immunoSEQ multiplex PCR, yet TCRdb's version contains in-frame clones alone and is incomplete. This sample has 250,000 to 350,000 clones, with 87% found just once. Sequences were obtained from PBMCs. The origin of the receptors is a woman aged 25-40 years in good health and CMV-seropositive.

The rearrangement uses TRBV6-5 and TRBJ1-2, with D possibly being TRBD1 (5 bases). This CDR3 has 14 residues. Germline CDR1 reads MNHEY; CDR2 reads SVGAGI. Deletions cut 6 bases from V and 4 bases from J, with 15 bases between. Here the CDR3 DNA reads TGTGCCAGCAGCCCGACCTTTGACAGCTATGGCTACACCTTC. Protein product: CASSPTFDSYGYTF.

The V call is TRBV9, the J call TRBJ1-2; D is undetermined. The V and J ends lost 3 bases and 2 bases respectively, with 14 bases between them. This CDR3 has 15 residues. Germline assignment: CDR1 SGDLS and CDR2 YYNGEE. The CDR3 DNA sequence: TGTGCCAGCAGCGCCCACACAAAAACCAACTATGGCTACACCTTC. Protein: CASSAHTKTNYGYTF.

V is TRBV1 and J is TRBJ1-2. TRBV1 has pseudogene status. The CDR3 is 15 amino acids. The CDR3 spells CTSSQRRTVNYGYTF. The CDR3 DNA reads TGCACCAGCAGCCAACGACGGACTGTTAACTATGGCTACACCTTC.

The V call is TRBV5-1, the J call TRBJ1-2; 8 nucleotides agree with TRBD1. Germline CDR1 reads SGHRS; CDR2 reads YFSETQ. This CDR3 comprises 19 residues. After removal of 0 bases from V and 2 bases from J, the junction contained 15 bases not matched to a gene. CDR3 nucleotide sequence: TGCGCCAGCAGCTTGGAAACCTTTTCCGGGACAGGAGGAAACTATGGCTACACCTTC. Amino acids: CASSLETFSGTGGNYGYTF.

The chain links TRBV7-9 to TRBJ2-7; 11 bases agree with TRBD2. The V and J ends lost 5 bases and 5 bases, in that order; junction bases with no gene match: 11. The CDR3 is 16 residues long. Germline loops: CDR1 SEHNR, CDR2 FQNEAQ (reference sequence). As DNA, the CDR3 is TGTGCCAGCAGCCTTAGCGGGAGGGCCTTGCTCGACGAGCAGTACTTC. This encodes CASSLSGRALLDEQYF.

The chain employs TRBV29-1 and TRBJ1-1; no firm D call. This CDR3 comprises 14 residues. CDR1 SQVTM and CDR2 ANQGSEA come from the germline V gene. The V gene lost 6 bases and the J gene lost 1 base, with 15 bases spanning the gap. Here the CDR3 DNA reads TGCAGCGTGGCATTCAGTGGAGGGAACACTGAAGCTTTCTTT. Protein product: CSVAFSGGNTEAFF. The full variable domain, completed using reference TRBV29-1 and TRBJ1-1, is SAVISQKPSRDICQRGTSLTIQCQVDSQVTMMFWYRQQPGQSLTLIATANQGSEATYESGFVIDKFPISRPNLTFSTLTVSNMSPEDSSIYLCSVAFSGGNTEAFFGQGTRLTVV.

This chain joins TRBV29-1 and TRBJ2-5, with 7 positions matching TRBD1. The J call may be wrong; the DNA end is better matched by TRBJ2-7. The V gene's germline CDR1 is SQVTM and CDR2 ANQGSEA. The CDR3 runs 13 residues. CDR3 protein: CSVTPQGSYEQYF. The CDR3 region has the DNA TGCAGCGTCACACCACAGGGGTCCTACGAGCAGTACTTC.

The V call is TRBV28, the J call TRBJ2-7, with D tentatively TRBD1 (5 bases). Trimming removed 2 bases at V and 7 bases at J, with 9 bases between. In germline, CDR1 is MDHEN, CDR2 SYDVKM. CDR3 length equals 12 residues. CDR3 amino acids: CASSLKGWEQYF. CDR3 DNA: TGTGCCAGCAGTTTAAAGGGGTGGGAGCAGTACTTC.

V and J are TRBV27 and TRBJ1-6; possibly TRBD1 for D (6 bases). V lost 7 bases to trimming and J lost 7 bases, with 20 bases between them. CDR1 MNHEY and CDR2 SMNVEV come from the germline V gene (reference sequence). This CDR3 is 16 amino acids long. The CDR3 here is CASTPLEQGVNSPLHF. CDR3 nucleotides: TGTGCCAGCACCCCCCTCGAACAGGGAGTAAATTCACCCCTCCACTTT.

This chain links TRBV6-5 with TRBJ2-1; D tentatively fits TRBD1 or TRBD2 (5 bases each). CDR1 and CDR2 from the germline V gene are MNHEY and SVGAGI. CDR3 length: 14 amino acids. Trimming removed 1 base at V and 7 bases at J, with 11 bases between. The CDR3 loop reads CASSYWAEGNEQFF. In DNA, the CDR3 is TGTGCCAGCAGTTACTGGGCAGAGGGGAATGAGCAGTTCTTC.

V gene TRBV2 combines with J gene TRBJ2-2; D gene ambiguous. Germline assignment: CDR1 SNHLY and CDR2 FYNNEI. This CDR3 region has 11 residues. V was shortened by 4 bases and J by 7 bases, with 4 bases between the two germline ends. This CDR3 is CASSGVGELFF. DNA for the CDR3: TGTGCCAGCAGTGGCGTCGGGGAGCTGTTTTTT.

V is TRBV15 and J is TRBJ2-7; D is possibly TRBD2 (6 bases). This CDR3 spans 16 amino acids. Trimming took 3 bases from V and 0 from J, leaving 15 bases between them. In germline, CDR1 is LNHNV, CDR2 YYDKDF (reference sequence). Here the CDR3 reads CATSRAGSGSSYEQYF. CDR3 coding DNA: TGTGCCACCAGCAGGGCGGGGAGCGGTAGCTCCTACGAGCAGTACTTC.

The count of this clone is one. The rearrangement uses TRBV4-3 and TRBJ2-3; possible D gene TRBD2, 7 bases. There are 17 residues in the CDR3. CDR1 and CDR2 from the germline V gene are LGHNA and YSLEER. Trimming took off 0 bases at V and 5 bases at J, with 18 bases between the two ends. For the CDR3, the DNA is TGCGCCAGCAGCCAAGACCCGCGTGGGGGGGCTGGAGATACGCAGTATTTT. Translated: CASSQDPRGGAGDTQYF.

The V gene is TRBV19, the J gene TRBJ1-2; D might be TRBD1 (5 bases). The CDR3 extends over 13 amino acids. V shed 3 bases and J shed 4 bases, with 9 bases lying between them. In germline, CDR1 is LNHDA, CDR2 SQIVND (reference sequence). CDR3 nucleotides: TGTGCCAGTAGTATCCCAGGGAGCTATGGCTACACCTTC. Protein sequence: CASSIPGSYGYTF.

This chain links TRBV28 with TRBJ2-7; 7 bases align to TRBD2. CDR1 MDHEN and CDR2 SYDVKM come from the germline V gene. After removal of 7 bases from V and 4 bases from J, the junction contained 10 bases not matched to a gene. This CDR3 is 14 amino acids long. CDR3 coding DNA: TGTGCCAGCATTGGTAACCGACTAGCTTACGAGCAGTACTTC. This codes for CASIGNRLAYEQYF.

The rearrangement links TRBV6-5 to TRBJ1-1; D call uncertain. CDR1 is MNHEY, CDR2 SVGAGI, per germline. The CDR3 runs 13 residues. Trimming removed 5 bases at V and 4 bases at J, with 11 bases between. This CDR3 reads CASSNGRITEAFF. The CDR3 coding sequence is TGTGCCAGCAGTAACGGACGGATCACTGAAGCTTTCTTT.

This chain joins TRBV13 and TRBJ1-2, with 9 bases lining up with TRBD1. This CDR3 is built from 17 residues. The V gene end was trimmed by 1 base and the J gene end by 0 bases; junction bases not matched to a gene: 6. Germline CDR1 is PRHDT and CDR2 is FYEKMQ (reference sequence). The CDR3 region is CASSLEGQGTSNYGYTF. The CDR3 DNA is TGTGCCAGCAGCTTAGAGGGACAGGGTACATCTAACTATGGCTACACCTTC.

This clone appeared a few times. The CDR3: CASSEPGLIIYGYTF. The CDR3 DNA follows: TGTGCCAGCAGTGAACCGGGACTGATTATCTATGGCTACACCTTC. This chain joins TRBV6-1 and TRBJ1-2, with D perhaps TRBD1 (5 bases). The V gene lost 2 bases and the J gene lost 4 bases, with 14 bases spanning the gap. Per germline, CDR1 MNHNS and CDR2 SASEGT. This CDR3 has 15 residues.

The V and J genes are TRBV30 and TRBJ2-1, with no clear D. V was trimmed by 0 bases and J by 0 bases, leaving 9 bases between them. This CDR3 is 15 amino acids long. Per germline, CDR1 GTSNPN and CDR2 SVGIG (reference sequence). The CDR3 DNA reads as TGTGCCTGGAGTGTACCTAGAAGCTCCTACAATGAGCAGTTCTTC. Translated: CAWSVPRSSYNEQFF.

The V gene is TRBV27, the J gene TRBJ2-7, with 9 bases that match TRBD1. The CDR3 length is 14 residues. After removal of 3 bases from V and 6 bases from J, the junction contained 6 bases not matched to a gene. Per germline, CDR1 MNHEY and CDR2 SMNVEV (reference sequence). CDR3 in amino acids: CASSFSGTGPEQYF. DNA for the CDR3: TGTGCCAGCAGTTTTTCCGGGACAGGGCCCGAGCAGTACTTC.